A selection of T cell receptor beta chains follows, all from one sample in a study of PD-1 blockade in classical Hodgkin lymphoma. Using immunoSEQ multiplex PCR, the repertoire was profiled, and TCRdb retains in-frame clones only, with some absent. The sample contains around 13,000 clones, 70% to 90% of which appear only once. The sample here was peripheral blood mononuclear cells (PBMCs), taken before the fourth cycle of nivolumab. The receptor source for this set is a human donor with classical Hodgkin lymphoma. The CDR3 runs from the conserved cysteine through the conserved F or W. The order of the fields is CDR3 DNA, CDR3 protein, V gene, clone size, J gene, D gene. A D gene is named only where the DNA matches it firmly. The size entry is marked missing in some rows and otherwise reads once, few, many or a size class.

TGTGCCAGCAGCTTGGCGCTGAATCGCGGGGACTACGAGCAGTACTTC | CASSLALNRGDYEQYF | TRBV5-6 | NA | TRBJ2-7 | NA
TGTGCCAGCAGGGGGACAGGGGTTACCAATCAGCCCCAGCATTTT | CASRGTGVTNQPQHF | TRBV6-1 | NA | TRBJ1-5 | TRBD1
TGTGCCAGCTGTGACCCCAAGGCCGGAGGGGGCTATGGCTACACCTTC | CASCDPKAGGGYGYTF | TRBV6-1 | NA | TRBJ1-2 | NA
TGTGCCAGCTCACCAAATTTTCCGGTCACCGGGGAGCTGTTTTTT | CASSPNFPVTGELFF | TRBV18 | NA | TRBJ2-2 | NA
TGTGCCAGCAGCCCAAGGGGGTGGGACACCGGGGAGCTGTTTTTT | CASSPRGWDTGELFF | TRBV11-1 | NA | TRBJ2-2 | NA
TGTGCCAGTAGTATAGCGAACGGGGAGCTGTTTTTT | CASSIANGELFF | TRBV19 | once | TRBJ2-2 | NA
TGTGCCAGCAGCCTTATCTCGGACAATGAGCAGTTCTTC | CASSLISDNEQFF | TRBV11-1 | NA | TRBJ2-1 | NA
TGCGCCAGCAGCTTGAGAGGGGGTGGTACTGAAGCTTTCTTT | CASSLRGGGTEAFF | TRBV5-1 | few | TRBJ1-1 | NA
TGTGCCAGCAGTCCCCCGTATTCGCTATTCGGCTACACCTTC | CASSPPYSLFGYTF | TRBV27 | NA | TRBJ1-2 | NA
TGCGCCAGCAGCTCCTCAGAGAGGGGGCGCCGGAGCTATGGCTACACCTTC | CASSSSERGRRSYGYTF | TRBV5-1 | NA | TRBJ1-2 | TRBD1
TGTGCCAGCAGCTTAGCTCTCGCTGACAATGAGCAGTTCTTC | CASSLALADNEQFF | TRBV7-9 | NA | TRBJ2-1 | NA
TGCGCCAGCAGCTTGGTAGGGGGATCCTACGAGCAGTACTTC | CASSLVGGSYEQYF | TRBV5-1 | NA | TRBJ2-7 | NA
TGTGCCAGTAGGGACGTTGGGTCCTATGGCTACACCTTC | CASRDVGSYGYTF | TRBV19 | NA | TRBJ1-2 | NA
TGTGCCAGCAGCTTAGGAGGGGGCGCTTACAATGAGCAGTTCTTC | CASSLGGGAYNEQFF | TRBV7-9 | NA | TRBJ2-1 | TRBD1
TGTGCCAGCAGCTACCGGTGGACAGGGGGATACGAGCAGTACTTC | CASSYRWTGGYEQYF | TRBV6-6 | NA | TRBJ2-7 | TRBD1
TGTGCCAGCAGCTCCCGGACAGGGGGTAAGGACGAGCAGTACTTC | CASSSRTGGKDEQYF | TRBV7-9 | NA | TRBJ2-7 | TRBD1
TGTGCCAGCAGCCAAGATTCAGGACTAGCGGGGGGGTTGACCGGGGAGCTGTTTTTT | CASSQDSGLAGGLTGELFF | TRBV4-2 | few | TRBJ2-2 | TRBD2
TGTGCCAGCAGCCCTTTAGGGGATCTACGATGGCAGTACTTC | CASSPLGDLRWQYF | TRBV2 | NA | TRBJ2-7 | NA
TGTGCCAGCACCCCCCGGGACAGGGGGAGGCCCCTCCACTTT | CASTPRDRGRPLHF | TRBV2 | NA | TRBJ1-6 | TRBD1
TGTGCCAGCAGTTGGGAGGGTGGGTACACTGAAGCTTTCTTT | CASSWEGGYTEAFF | TRBV6-5 | NA | TRBJ1-1 | NA
TGTGCCAGCAGTCCTGAAGTAGGGTATCAGCCCCAGCATTTT | CASSPEVGYQPQHF | TRBV28 | NA | TRBJ1-5 | NA
TGTGCCTGGAGTGTATCCTTAAACACCATATATTTT | CAWSVSLNTIYF | TRBV30 | NA | TRBJ1-3 | NA
TGTGCCAGCAGCATAACGGGACTAGCGGGGGCGAACTCCTACAATGAGCAGTTCTTC | CASSITGLAGANSYNEQFF | TRBV9 | NA | TRBJ2-1 | TRBD2
TGTGCCAGCAGCTTTCTCACCGGGGAGCTGTTTTTT | CASSFLTGELFF | TRBV11-2 | once | TRBJ2-2 | NA
TGTGCCAGCAGTTCACAGGGGGCGTACTATGGCTACACCTTC | CASSSQGAYYGYTF | TRBV27 | medium-sized | TRBJ1-2 | TRBD1
TGTGCCAGCAGTGAAGAGGGTGGGGGCTCCCATGGCTACACCTTC | CASSEEGGGSHGYTF | TRBV6-1 | NA | TRBJ1-2 | NA
TGTGCCAGCCGTTTAGGACAGGCGGGGACTGAAGCTTTCTTT | CASRLGQAGTEAFF | TRBV27 | NA | TRBJ1-1 | TRBD1
TGTGCCTGGAGCCGAAGGACCCGCTCTGGAAACACCATATATTTT | CAWSRRTRSGNTIYF | TRBV30 | NA | TRBJ1-3 | NA
TGTGCCAGCAGTATGACAGGGCGGGTCACTGAAGCTTTCTTT | CASSMTGRVTEAFF | TRBV25-1 | NA | TRBJ1-1 | TRBD1
TGCGCCAGCAGCCAAGATGCCGGGGGGGATGAGCAGTTCTTC | CASSQDAGGDEQFF | TRBV4-3 | NA | TRBJ2-1 | TRBD2
TGTGCCAGCAGCTTAGTAGCGGGGTACTACAATGAGCAGTTCTTC | CASSLVAGYYNEQFF | TRBV7-3 | NA | TRBJ2-1 | TRBD2
TGTGCCAGCAGTTTAGCCGGGTTTAGGGGGGAGCTGTTTTTT | CASSLAGFRGELFF | TRBV28 | NA | TRBJ2-2 | NA
TGTGCCAGCAGCCAAGTTTCGGGGGGGAAGGAAAAACTGTTTTTT | CASSQVSGGKEKLFF | TRBV7-6 | NA | TRBJ1-4 | NA
TGTGCCAGCAGTTGGGAGGGGAACACTGAAGCTTTCTTT | CASSWEGNTEAFF | TRBV5-1 | NA | TRBJ1-1 | NA
TGCGCCAGCAGCCAAGATCTCAGCCTGCAAGAGACCCAGTACTTC | CASSQDLSLQETQYF | TRBV4-3 | NA | TRBJ2-5 | NA
TGTGCCAGCAGCTCGGGTAGTAGCGAGCAGTACTTC | CASSSGSSEQYF | TRBV7-2 | few | TRBJ2-7 | NA
TGTGCCAGCAGAAGTCTGGGTTCACCCCTCCACTTT | CASRSLGSPLHF | TRBV27 | few | TRBJ1-6 | NA